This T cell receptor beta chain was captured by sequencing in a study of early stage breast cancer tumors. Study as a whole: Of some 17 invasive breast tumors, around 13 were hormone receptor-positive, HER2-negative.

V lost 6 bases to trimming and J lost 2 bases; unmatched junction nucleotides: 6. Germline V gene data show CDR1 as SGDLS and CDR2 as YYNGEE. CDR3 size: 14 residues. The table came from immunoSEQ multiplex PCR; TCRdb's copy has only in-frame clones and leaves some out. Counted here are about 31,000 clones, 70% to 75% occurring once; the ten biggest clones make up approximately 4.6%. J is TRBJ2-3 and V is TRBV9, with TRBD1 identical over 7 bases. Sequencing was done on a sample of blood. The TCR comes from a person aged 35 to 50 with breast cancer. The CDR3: CASNLDRNTDTQYF. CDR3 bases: TGTGCCAGCAACCTGGACAGGAACACAGATACGCAGTATTTT.